This T cell receptor (beta chain) was sequenced for a study of blood T cell repertoires in COVID-19. Produced via immunoSEQ multiplex PCR; TCRdb's table is partial and in-frame only. The sample has hundreds of thousands of clones, 86% seen once. The source of this sequence is a woman younger than 45 with active or convalescent COVID-19. Sequenced input: peripheral blood.

Here the CDR3 DNA reads TGCGCCAGCAGCCAAGAGTTGGCTAGCGGTTACACCGGGGAGCTGTTTTTT. Amino acids: CASSQELASGYTGELFF. The rearrangement uses TRBV4-1 and TRBJ2-2; 7 bases fit TRBD2. The CDR3 is made up of 17 amino acids. Germline V gene lookup returns CDR1 MGHRA and CDR2 YSYEKL. Trimming cost V 0 bases and J 3 bases; bases outside gene matches: 7.